This T cell receptor beta chain came from a study of blood T cell repertoires in COVID-19. The overall study: Material from acute and convalescent COVID-19 was sourced from the United States, Italy and Spain. PBMCs, B-cell-depleted T cells, or T cells provided the cDNA or gDNA that made up the material.

Authors' processing steps: Amplification with reference gene primers provided the estimates of nucleated cell counts. The method was immunoSEQ multiplex PCR; TCRdb's version includes in-frame clones alone and lacks a portion of them. That table furnishes V, J and clone size, whereas the DNA furnished D and trimming. Seen here are about 150,000 clones, about four fifths observed once, and the top ten hold about 16%. V was pared by 0 bases and J by 9 bases, with 2 bases of the junction left unmatched. The CDR3 covers 14 residues. CDR1 WNHNN and CDR2 SYGVQD come from the germline V gene (reference sequence).

The J gene is TRBJ2-3, the V gene TRBV10-1, with 11 bases aligning to TRBD1. Sequencing was performed on peripheral blood. The TCR sequence derives from a human donor with acute or convalescent COVID-19. The donor label of this sample is uncertain. CDR3 sequence: CASSESGTGGTQYF. The CDR3, as DNA: TGCGCCAGCAGTGAGTCGGGGACAGGGGGAACGCAGTATTTT.